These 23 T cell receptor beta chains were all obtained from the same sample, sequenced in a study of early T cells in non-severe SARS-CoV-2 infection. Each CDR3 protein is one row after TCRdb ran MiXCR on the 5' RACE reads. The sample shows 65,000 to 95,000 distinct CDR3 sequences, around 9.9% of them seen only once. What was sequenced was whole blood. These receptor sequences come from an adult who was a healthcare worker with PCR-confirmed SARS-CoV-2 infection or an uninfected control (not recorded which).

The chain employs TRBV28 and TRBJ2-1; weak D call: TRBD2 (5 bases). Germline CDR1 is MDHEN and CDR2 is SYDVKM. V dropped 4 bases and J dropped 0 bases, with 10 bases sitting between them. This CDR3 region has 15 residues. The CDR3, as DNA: TGTGCCAGCAGTTATAGCGAATTCTCCTACAATGAGCAGTTCTTC. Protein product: CASSYSEFSYNEQFF.

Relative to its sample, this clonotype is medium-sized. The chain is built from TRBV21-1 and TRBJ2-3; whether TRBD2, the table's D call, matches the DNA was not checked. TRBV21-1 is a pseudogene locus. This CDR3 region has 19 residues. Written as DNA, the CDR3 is TGTGCCAGCAGCAATATCCTAGCGGGAGGGCCATCTACCCCAGATACGCAGTATTTT. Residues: CASSNILAGGPSTPDTQYF.

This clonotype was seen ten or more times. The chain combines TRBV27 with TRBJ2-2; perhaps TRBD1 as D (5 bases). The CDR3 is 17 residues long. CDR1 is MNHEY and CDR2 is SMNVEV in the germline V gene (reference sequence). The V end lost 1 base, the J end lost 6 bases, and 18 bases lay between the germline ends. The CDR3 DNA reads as TGTGCCAGCAGTTTATTCGGTCCGGCACAAGGGGCCGGGGAGCTGTTTTTT. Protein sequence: CASSLFGPAQGAGELFF.

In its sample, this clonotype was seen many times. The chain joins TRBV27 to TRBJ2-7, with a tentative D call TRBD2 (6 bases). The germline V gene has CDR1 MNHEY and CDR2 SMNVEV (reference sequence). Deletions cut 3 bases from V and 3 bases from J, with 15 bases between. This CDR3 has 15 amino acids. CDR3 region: CASSLRRREGYEQYF. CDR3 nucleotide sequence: TGTGCCAGCAGTTTGAGGAGGCGGGAAGGCTACGAGCAGTACTTC.

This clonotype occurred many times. The CDR3 protein is CASSSTGLVGNTIYF. CDR3 nucleotides: TGTGCCAGCAGCTCTACAGGGTTAGTTGGAAACACCATATATTTT. The chain recombines TRBV28 with TRBJ1-3, with a weak D call TRBD1 (6 bases). This CDR3 is built from 15 residues. V shed 6 bases and J shed 3 bases, with 15 bases lying between them. CDR1 and CDR2 (germline): MDHEN, SYDVKM.

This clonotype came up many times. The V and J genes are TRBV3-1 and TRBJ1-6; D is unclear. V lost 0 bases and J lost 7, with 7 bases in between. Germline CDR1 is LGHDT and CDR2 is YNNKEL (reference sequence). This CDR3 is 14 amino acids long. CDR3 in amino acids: CASSQEFGNSPLHF. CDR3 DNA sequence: TGTGCCAGCAGCCAAGAGTTCGGGAATTCACCCCTCCACTTT.

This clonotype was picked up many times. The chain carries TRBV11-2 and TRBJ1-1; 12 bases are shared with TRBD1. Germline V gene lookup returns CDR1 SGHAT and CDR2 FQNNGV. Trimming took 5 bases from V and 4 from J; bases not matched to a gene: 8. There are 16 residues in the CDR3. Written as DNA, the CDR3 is TGTGCCAGCAGCCCTCGGGACAGGGGGCGCCGCACTGAAGCTTTCTTT. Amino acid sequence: CASSPRDRGRRTEAFF.

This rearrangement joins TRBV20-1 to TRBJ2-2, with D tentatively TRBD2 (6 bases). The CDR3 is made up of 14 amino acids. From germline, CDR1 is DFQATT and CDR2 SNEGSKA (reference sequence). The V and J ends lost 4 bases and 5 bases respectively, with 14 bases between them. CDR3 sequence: CSAIGGPTTGELFF. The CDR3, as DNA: TGCAGTGCTATCGGGGGACCTACTACCGGGGAGCTGTTTTTT.

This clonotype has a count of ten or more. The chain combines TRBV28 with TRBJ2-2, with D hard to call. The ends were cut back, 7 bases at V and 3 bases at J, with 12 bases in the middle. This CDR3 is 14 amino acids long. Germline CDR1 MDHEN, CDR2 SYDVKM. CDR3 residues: CASNPGRDTGELFF. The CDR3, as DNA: TGTGCCAGCAATCCTGGTCGGGACACCGGGGAGCTGTTTTTT.

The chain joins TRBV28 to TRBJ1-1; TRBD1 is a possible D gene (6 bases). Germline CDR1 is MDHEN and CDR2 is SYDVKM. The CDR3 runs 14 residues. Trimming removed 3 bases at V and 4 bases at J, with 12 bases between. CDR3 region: CASSLWGAFTEAFF. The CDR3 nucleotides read TGTGCCAGCAGTTTGTGGGGGGCGTTCACTGAAGCTTTCTTT.

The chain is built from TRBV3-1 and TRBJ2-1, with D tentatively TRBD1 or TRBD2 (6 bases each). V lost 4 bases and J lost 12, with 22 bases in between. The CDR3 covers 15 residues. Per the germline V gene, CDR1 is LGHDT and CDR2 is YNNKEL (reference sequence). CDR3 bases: TGTGCCAGCAGCCCCCGCAACAGGGCCGGGGGTCGGCAGTTCTTC. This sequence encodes CASSPRNRAGGRQFF.

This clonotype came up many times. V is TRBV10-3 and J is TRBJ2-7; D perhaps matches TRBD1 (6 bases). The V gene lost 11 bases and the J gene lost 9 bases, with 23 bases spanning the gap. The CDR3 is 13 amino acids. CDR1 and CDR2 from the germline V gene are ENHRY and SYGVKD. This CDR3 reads CAASPDSGDWQYF. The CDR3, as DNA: TGTGCCGCCTCGCCGGACTCAGGGGATTGGCAGTACTTC.

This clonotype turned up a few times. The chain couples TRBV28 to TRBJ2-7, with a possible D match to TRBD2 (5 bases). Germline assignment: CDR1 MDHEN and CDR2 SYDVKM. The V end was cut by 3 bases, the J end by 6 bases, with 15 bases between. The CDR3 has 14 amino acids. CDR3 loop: CASSFLSGSGEQYF. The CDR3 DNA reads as TGTGCCAGCAGTTTTTTATCGGGATCGGGCGAGCAGTACTTC.

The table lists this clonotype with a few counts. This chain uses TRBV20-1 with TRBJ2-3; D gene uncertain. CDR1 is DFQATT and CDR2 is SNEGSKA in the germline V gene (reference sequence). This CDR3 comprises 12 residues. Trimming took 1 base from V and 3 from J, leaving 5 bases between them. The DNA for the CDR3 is TGCAGTGCTAGAGTTCAAACAGATACGCAGTATTTT. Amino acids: CSARVQTDTQYF.

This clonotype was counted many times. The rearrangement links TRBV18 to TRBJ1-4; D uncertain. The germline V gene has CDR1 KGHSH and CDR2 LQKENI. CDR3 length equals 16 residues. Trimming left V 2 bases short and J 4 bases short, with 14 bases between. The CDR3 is CASSPNSGYGNEKLFF. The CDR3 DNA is TGTGCCAGCTCACCAAATTCGGGTTACGGTAATGAAAAACTGTTTTTT.

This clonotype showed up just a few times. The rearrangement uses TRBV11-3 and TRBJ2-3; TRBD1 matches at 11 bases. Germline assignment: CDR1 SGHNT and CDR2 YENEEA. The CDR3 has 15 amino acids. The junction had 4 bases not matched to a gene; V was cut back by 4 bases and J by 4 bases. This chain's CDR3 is CASSSGQGDADTQYF. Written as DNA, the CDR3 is TGTGCCAGCAGCTCGGGACAGGGGGATGCAGATACGCAGTATTTT.

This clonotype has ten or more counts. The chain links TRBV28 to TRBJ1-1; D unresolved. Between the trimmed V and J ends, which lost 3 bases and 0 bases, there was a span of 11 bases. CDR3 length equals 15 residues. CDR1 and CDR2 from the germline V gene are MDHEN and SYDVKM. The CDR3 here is CASSLRGPLNTEAFF. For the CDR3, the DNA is TGTGCCAGCAGTTTGAGAGGGCCCCTGAACACTGAAGCTTTCTTT.

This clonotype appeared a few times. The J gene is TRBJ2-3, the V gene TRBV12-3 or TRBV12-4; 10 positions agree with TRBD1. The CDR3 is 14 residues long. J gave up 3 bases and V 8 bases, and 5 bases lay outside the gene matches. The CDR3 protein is CASGGTGVTDTQYF. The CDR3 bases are TGTGCCAGCGGCGGGACAGGGGTAACAGATACGCAGTATTTT.

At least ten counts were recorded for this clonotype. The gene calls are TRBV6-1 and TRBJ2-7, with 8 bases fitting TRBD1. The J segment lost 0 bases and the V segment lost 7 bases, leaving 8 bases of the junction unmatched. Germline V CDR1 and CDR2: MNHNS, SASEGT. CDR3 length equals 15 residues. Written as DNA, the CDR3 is TGTGCCAGCACGCAGACAGGGGTAAGCTCCTACGAGCAGTACTTC. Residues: CASTQTGVSSYEQYF.

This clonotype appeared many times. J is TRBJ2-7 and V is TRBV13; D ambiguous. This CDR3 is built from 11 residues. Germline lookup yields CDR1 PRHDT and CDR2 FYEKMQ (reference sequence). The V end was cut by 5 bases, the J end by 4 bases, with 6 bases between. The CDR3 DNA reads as TGTGCCAGCAGCGTCGGTTACGAGCAGTACTTC. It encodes CASSVGYEQYF.

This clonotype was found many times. The CDR3 region is CASTRDPAGAKNIQYF. CDR3 nucleotides: TGTGCCAGCACCCGCGACCCCGCCGGAGCCAAAAACATTCAGTACTTC. The chain has TRBV6-1 and TRBJ2-4; no firm D call. Germline-derived CDR1 and CDR2 are MNHNS and SASEGT. V was pared by 7 bases and J by 0 bases, with 16 bases between. CDR3 size: 16 residues.

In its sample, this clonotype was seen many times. In DNA form, the CDR3 reads TGCAGTGCTACCGCCCCCGGGAGGGTGGCCTACAATGAGCAGTTCTTC. The encoded protein is CSATAPGRVAYNEQFF. The rearrangement uses TRBV20-1 and TRBJ2-1; 8 bases agree with TRBD2. CDR3 length equals 16 residues. CDR1 is DFQATT, CDR2 SNEGSKA, per germline (reference sequence). V was clipped by 4 bases and J by 2 bases; unmatched bases: 10.

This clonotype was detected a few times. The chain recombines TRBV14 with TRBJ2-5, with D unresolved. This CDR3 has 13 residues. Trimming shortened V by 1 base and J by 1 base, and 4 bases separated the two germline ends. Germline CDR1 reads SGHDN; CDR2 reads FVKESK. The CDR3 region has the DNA TGTGCCAGCAGCCAAGGGACCCAAGAGACCCAGTACTTC. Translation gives CASSQGTQETQYF.